These T cell receptor beta chains were read from a single sample in a study of shared clonotypes between healthy human individuals. Assay: immunoSEQ multiplex PCR; the TCRdb copy retains only in-frame clones and omits some. The sample lists about 1.1 million clones, around three quarters seen once, with roughly 0.82% in the top ten. Sequenced sample: memory CD4+ T cells from PBMCs. The receptors derive from a man aged 18 to 29 in good health. Some clones in this sample may be carry-over from other donors' samples. CDR3s leave out the opening cysteine and the closing phenylalanine or tryptophan. Each record gives: clone size, V gene, J gene, CDR3 protein. Clone size appears in some rows only: once, few, many, or a class for an expanded clone.

size: few
V: TRBV27
J: TRBJ1-2
CDR3: ASSLQGSWQGRAGGNYGYT

size: NA
V: TRBV5-6
J: TRBJ2-5
CDR3: ASSLVAPDFQETQY

size: NA
V: TRBV7-9
J: TRBJ1-2
CDR3: ASSPDRFRAGYT

size: NA
V: TRBV6-1
J: TRBJ1-1
CDR3: ASRRGAMNTEAF

size: NA
V: TRBV6-6
J: TRBJ1-1
CDR3: ASTEPVNTEAF

size: NA
V: TRBV4-1
J: TRBJ2-5
CDR3: ASSQGWGLAEETQY

size: NA
V: TRBV6-5
J: TRBJ2-5
CDR3: ASSYSRETQY

size: NA
V: TRBV7-9
J: TRBJ2-3
CDR3: ASSLTGLDTQY

size: NA
V: TRBV6-1
J: TRBJ1-5
CDR3: ASSEQGEQPQH

size: once
V: TRBV5-4
J: TRBJ2-7
CDR3: ASSGRQGEYEQY

size: few
V: TRBV29-1
J: TRBJ2-7
CDR3: SVEASTYEQY

size: few
V: TRBV4-3
J: TRBJ1-1
CDR3: ASSQEGTRGRAF

size: NA
V: TRBV4-1
J: TRBJ2-3
CDR3: ASSLYIGDTQY

size: NA
V: TRBV5-1
J: TRBJ2-7
CDR3: ASSLTGRSSYEQY

size: NA
V: TRBV19
J: TRBJ1-2
CDR3: ASMVRQGGYGYT

size: NA
V: TRBV7-9
J: TRBJ2-3
CDR3: ASSPGLAGVGDTQY

size: NA
V: TRBV6-1
J: TRBJ2-5
CDR3: ASSEGLAGGGQETQY

size: NA
V: TRBV27
J: TRBJ1-5
CDR3: ASSLYPPGQRTQPQH

size: NA
V: TRBV5-6
J: TRBJ1-1
CDR3: ASSSLQMNTEAF

size: NA
V: TRBV4-1
J: TRBJ2-3
CDR3: ASSQGGDTQY

size: NA
V: TRBV5-6
J: TRBJ2-3
CDR3: ASKRDPLYTDTQY

size: NA
V: TRBV18
J: TRBJ2-5
CDR3: ASSPVGAGETQY

size: NA
V: TRBV5-4
J: TRBJ2-7
CDR3: ASSPWVGSYEQY

size: NA
V: TRBV25-1
J: TRBJ1-1
CDR3: ASSASRTSVTEAF

size: NA
V: TRBV19
J: TRBJ2-2
CDR3: ASSRQGRPGELF

size: NA
V: TRBV28
J: TRBJ2-3
CDR3: ASSLERAQY

size: NA
V: TRBV7-6
J: TRBJ1-1
CDR3: ASSLARGNTEAF

size: NA
V: TRBV4-2
J: TRBJ1-4
CDR3: ASSQDLKGREKLF

size: few
V: TRBV5-1
J: TRBJ1-1
CDR3: ASSLGVSISISEAF

size: few
V: TRBV19
J: TRBJ2-7
CDR3: ASSLAGLSYEQY

size: NA
V: TRBV7-3
J: TRBJ2-3
CDR3: ASSPGPPGTDTQY

size: NA
V: TRBV6-5
J: TRBJ1-1
CDR3: ASSLRHNTEAF

size: NA
V: TRBV19
J: TRBJ1-1
CDR3: ASSIRAGTERTEAF

size: NA
V: TRBV11-2
J: TRBJ2-1
CDR3: ASSLVVSYNEQF